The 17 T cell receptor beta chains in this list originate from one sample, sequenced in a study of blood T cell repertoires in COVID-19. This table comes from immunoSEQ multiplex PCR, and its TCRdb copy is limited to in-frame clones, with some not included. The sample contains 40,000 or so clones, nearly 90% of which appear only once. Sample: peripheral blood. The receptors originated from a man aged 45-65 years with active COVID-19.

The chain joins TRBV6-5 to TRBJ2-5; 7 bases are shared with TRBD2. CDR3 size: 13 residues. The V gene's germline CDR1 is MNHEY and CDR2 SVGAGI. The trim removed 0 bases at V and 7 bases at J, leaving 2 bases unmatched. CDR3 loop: CASSYSGGATQYF. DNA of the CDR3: TGTGCCAGCAGTTACTCGGGAGGGGCGACCCAGTACTTC.

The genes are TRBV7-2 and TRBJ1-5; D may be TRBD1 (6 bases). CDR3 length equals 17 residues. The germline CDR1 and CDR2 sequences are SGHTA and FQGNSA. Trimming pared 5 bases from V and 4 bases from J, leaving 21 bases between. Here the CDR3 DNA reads TGTGCCAGCAGCCCTTGGACAGACCTCGAAACGAATCAGCCCCAGCATTTT. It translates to CASSPWTDLETNQPQHF.

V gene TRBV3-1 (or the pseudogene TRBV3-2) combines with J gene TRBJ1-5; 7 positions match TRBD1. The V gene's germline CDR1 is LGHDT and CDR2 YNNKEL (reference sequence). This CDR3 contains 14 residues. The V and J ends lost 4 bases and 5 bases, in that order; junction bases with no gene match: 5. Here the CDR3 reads CASSRQGGHQPQHF. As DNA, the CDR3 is TGTGCCAGCAGCCGCCAAGGGGGCCATCAGCCCCAGCATTTT.

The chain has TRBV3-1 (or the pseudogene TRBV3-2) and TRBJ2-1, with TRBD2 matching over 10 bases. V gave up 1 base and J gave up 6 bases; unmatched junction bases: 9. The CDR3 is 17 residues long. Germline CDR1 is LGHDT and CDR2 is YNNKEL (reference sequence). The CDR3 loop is CASSQGASGGLVNEQFF. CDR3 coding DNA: TGTGCCAGCAGCCAAGGAGCTAGCGGGGGTTTGGTCAATGAGCAGTTCTTC.

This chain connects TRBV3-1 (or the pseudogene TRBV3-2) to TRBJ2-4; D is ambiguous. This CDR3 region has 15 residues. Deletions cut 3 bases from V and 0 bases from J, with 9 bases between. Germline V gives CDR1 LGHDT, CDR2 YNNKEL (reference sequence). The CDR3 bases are TGTGCCAGCAGCCAGGGCAGATTAGCCAAAAACATTCAGTACTTC. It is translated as CASSQGRLAKNIQYF.

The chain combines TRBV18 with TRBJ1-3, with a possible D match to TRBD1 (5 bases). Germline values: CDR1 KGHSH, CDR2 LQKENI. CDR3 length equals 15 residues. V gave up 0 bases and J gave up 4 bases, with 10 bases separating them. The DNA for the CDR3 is TGTGCCAGCTCACCACCGGAGGGGAGGGGAAACACCATATATTTT. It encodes CASSPPEGRGNTIYF. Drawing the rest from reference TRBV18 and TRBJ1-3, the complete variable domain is NAGVMQNPRHLVRRRGQEARLRCSPMKGHSHVYWYRQLPEEGLKFMVYLQKENIIDESGMPKERFSAEFPKEGPSILRIQQVVRGDSAAYFCASSPPEGRGNTIYFGEGSWLTVV.

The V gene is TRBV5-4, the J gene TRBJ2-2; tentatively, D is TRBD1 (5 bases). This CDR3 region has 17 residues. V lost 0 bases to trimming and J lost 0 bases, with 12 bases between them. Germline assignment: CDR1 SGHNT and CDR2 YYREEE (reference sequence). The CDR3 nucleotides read TGTGCCAGCAGCTTGGTCCGACAGAAGCCGAACACCGGGGAGCTGTTTTTT. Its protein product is CASSLVRQKPNTGELFF.

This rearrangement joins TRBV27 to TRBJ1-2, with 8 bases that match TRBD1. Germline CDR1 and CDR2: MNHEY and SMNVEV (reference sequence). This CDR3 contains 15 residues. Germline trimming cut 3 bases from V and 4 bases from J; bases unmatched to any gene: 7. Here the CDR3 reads CASSLRTGFFYGYTF. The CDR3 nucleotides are TGTGCCAGCAGTTTGCGGACAGGGTTTTTCTATGGCTACACCTTC.

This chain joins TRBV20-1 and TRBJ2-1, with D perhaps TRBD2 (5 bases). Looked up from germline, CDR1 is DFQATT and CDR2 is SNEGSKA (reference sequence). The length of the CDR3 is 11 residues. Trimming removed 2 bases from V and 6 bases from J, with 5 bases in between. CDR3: CSARTSNEQFF. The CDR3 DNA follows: TGCAGTGCTAGAACTAGCAATGAGCAGTTCTTC.

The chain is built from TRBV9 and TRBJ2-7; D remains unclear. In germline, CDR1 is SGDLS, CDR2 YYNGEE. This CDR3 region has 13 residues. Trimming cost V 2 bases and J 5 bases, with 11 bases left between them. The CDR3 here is CASSVPVVNEQYF. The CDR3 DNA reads TGTGCCAGCAGCGTCCCAGTCGTGAACGAGCAGTACTTC.

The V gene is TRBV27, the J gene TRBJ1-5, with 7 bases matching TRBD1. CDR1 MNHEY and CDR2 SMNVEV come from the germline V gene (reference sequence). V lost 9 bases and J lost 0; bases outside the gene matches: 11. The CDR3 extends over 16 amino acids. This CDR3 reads CASGTGTAYSNQPQHF. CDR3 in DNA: TGTGCCAGTGGGACCGGGACAGCCTATAGCAATCAGCCCCAGCATTTT.

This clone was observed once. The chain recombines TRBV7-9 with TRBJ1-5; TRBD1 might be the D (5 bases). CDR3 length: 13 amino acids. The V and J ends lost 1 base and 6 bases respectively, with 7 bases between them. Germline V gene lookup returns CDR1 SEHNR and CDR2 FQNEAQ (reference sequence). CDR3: CASSLDTGQPQHF. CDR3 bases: TGTGCCAGCAGCTTAGACACAGGTCAGCCCCAGCATTTT.

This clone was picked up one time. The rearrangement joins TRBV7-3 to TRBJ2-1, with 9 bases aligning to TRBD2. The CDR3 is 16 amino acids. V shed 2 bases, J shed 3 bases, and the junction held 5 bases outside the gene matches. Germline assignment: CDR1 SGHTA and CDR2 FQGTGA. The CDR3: CASSLALAGVYNEQFF. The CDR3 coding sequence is TGTGCCAGCAGCTTAGCGTTAGCGGGGGTCTACAATGAGCAGTTCTTC. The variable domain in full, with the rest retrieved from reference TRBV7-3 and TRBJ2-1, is GAGVSQTPSNKVTEKGKYVELRCDPISGHTALYWYRQSLGQGPEFLIYFQGTGAADDSGLPNDRFFAVRPEGSVSTLKIQRTERGDSAVYLCASSLALAGVYNEQFFGPGTRLTVL.

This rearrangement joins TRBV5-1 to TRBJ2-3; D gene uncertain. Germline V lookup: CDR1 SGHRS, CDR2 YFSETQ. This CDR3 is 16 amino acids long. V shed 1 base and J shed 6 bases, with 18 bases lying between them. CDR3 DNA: TGCGCCAGCAGCTTGTTTGCGGCTTCGTTGCTGGATACGCAGTATTTT. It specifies CASSLFAASLLDTQYF. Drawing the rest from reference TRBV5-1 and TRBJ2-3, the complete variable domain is KAGVTQTPRYLIKTRGQQVTLSCSPISGHRSVSWYQQTPGQGLQFLFEYFSETQRNKGNFPGRFSGRQFSNSRSEMNVSTLELGDSALYLCASSLFAASLLDTQYFGPGTRLTVL.

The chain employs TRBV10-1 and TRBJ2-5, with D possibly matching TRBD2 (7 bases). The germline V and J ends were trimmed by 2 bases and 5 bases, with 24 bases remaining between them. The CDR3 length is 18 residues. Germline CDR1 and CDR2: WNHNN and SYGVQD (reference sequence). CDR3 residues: CASSEAVDGGGTRETQYF. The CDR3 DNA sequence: TGCGCCAGCAGTGAGGCTGTAGATGGCGGGGGCACCCGGGAGACCCAGTACTTC.

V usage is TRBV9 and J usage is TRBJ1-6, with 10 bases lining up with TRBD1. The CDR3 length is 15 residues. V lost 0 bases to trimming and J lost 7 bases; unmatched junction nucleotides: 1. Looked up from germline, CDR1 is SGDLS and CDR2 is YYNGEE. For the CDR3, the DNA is TGTGCCAGCAGCGTAGAGGGACAGGGGAATTCACCCCTCCACTTT. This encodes CASSVEGQGNSPLHF.

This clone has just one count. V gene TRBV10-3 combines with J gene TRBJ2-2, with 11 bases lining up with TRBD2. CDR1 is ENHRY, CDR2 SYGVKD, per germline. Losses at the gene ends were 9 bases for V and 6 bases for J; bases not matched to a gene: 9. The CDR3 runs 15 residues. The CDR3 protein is CAIFASGGPAGELFF. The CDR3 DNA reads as TGTGCCATTTTCGCTAGCGGGGGGCCGGCCGGGGAGCTGTTTTTT.